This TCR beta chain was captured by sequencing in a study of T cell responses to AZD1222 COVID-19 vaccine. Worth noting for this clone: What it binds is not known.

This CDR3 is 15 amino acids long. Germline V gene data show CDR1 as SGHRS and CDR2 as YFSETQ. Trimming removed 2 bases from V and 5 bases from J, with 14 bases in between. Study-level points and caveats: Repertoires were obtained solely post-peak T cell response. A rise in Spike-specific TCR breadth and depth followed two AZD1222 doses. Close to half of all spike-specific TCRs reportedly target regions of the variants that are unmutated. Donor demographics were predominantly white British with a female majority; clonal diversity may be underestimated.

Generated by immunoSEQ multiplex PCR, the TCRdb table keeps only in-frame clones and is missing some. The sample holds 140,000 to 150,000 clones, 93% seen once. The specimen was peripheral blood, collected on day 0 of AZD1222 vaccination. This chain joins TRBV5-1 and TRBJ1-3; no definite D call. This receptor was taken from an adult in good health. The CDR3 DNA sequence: TGCGCCAGCAGCTTCAGACCGGGGTCGAGAAACACCATATATTTT. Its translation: CASSFRPGSRNTIYF.